The clone carrying this T cell receptor (beta chain) was seen once. The sample belongs to a study of blood T cell repertoires in COVID-19. V shed 6 bases and J shed 0 bases, with 13 bases lying between them. The CDR3 is 15 amino acids. The germline CDR1 and CDR2 sequences are KGHSH and LQKENI. In the authors' methods: Reference gene primer amplification in the assay estimated nucleated cell counts. Sequencing was performed with immunoSEQ multiplex PCR; in TCRdb, only in-frame clones are kept and a portion is missing. That table gives V, J and clone size, and the DNA gave D and trimming. The top ten hold 1% to 1.3% of the sample, which has a few hundred thousand clones, roughly nine tenths seen once.

The sequence was collected from a man younger than 45 who had recovered from COVID-19. The sample consisted of PBMCs or T cells enriched from blood (not recorded which). This chain joins TRBV18 and TRBJ2-3, with D possibly being TRBD1 (6 bases). The CDR3 DNA reads TGTGCCAGCTCCCCAGGGGACACAAGCACAGATACGCAGTATTTT. This encodes CASSPGDTSTDTQYF.